This is a list of T cell receptor beta chains from one sample in a study of shared clonotypes between healthy human individuals. Data came from immunoSEQ multiplex PCR; TCRdb stores just in-frame clones and leaves some out. The sample shows roughly 500,000 clones, 79% of them seen only once. Sequencing was carried out using PBMCs. The receptors derive from a woman aged 40 to 50 in good health. Some clones in this sample may be carry-over from other donors' samples. Both conserved end residues are part of each CDR3. A D gene is named only where the DNA matches it firmly. Clone size is shown for a subset of rows, as once, few, many or a class of expanded clone.

d_call j_call clone_size v_call cdr3_aa cdr3_nt
- TRBJ2-7 - TRBV10-1 CASAGQTYEQYF TGCGCCAGCGCTGGACAGACCTACGAGCAGTACTTC
TRBD2 TRBJ2-1 - TRBV28 CASTAPGLAGRNEQFF TGTGCCAGCACTGCTCCGGGACTAGCGGGAAGGAATGAGCAGTTCTTC
- TRBJ2-7 - TRBV7-8 CASSSPLTGTYEQYF TGTGCCAGCAGCTCCCCCCTGACCGGAACCTATGAGCAGTACTTC
TRBD2 TRBJ2-1 - TRBV7-8 CASSFRASGSLNEQFF TGTGCCAGCAGCTTTAGGGCTAGCGGGAGCCTCAATGAGCAGTTCTTC
- TRBJ2-5 - TRBV29-1 CSVLRDTPGETQYF TGCAGCGTTCTTAGGGACACCCCGGGGGAGACCCAGTACTTC
- TRBJ2-6 once TRBV7-9 CASSLEAASGANVLTF TGTGCCAGCAGCTTGGAGGCTGCCTCTGGGGCCAACGTCCTGACTTTC
TRBD1 TRBJ2-1 many TRBV7-2 CASSSMTGGYNEQFF TGTGCCAGCAGCTCAATGACAGGGGGCTACAATGAGCAGTTCTTC
TRBD2 TRBJ2-7 once TRBV27 CASNPSSSGIARRYEQYF TGTGCCAGCAACCCCTCATCTAGCGGGATCGCCCGTCGCTACGAGCAGTACTTC
- TRBJ2-3 - TRBV5-1 CASSLGELFTDTQYF TGCGCCAGCAGCTTGGGCGAGCTTTTCACAGATACGCAGTATTTT
- TRBJ2-2 - TRBV5-1 CASSLADTGELFF TGCGCCAGCAGCTTGGCAGATACCGGGGAGCTGTTTTTT
TRBD1 TRBJ2-5 - TRBV7-9 CASSPRQGKETQYF TGTGCCAGCAGCCCAAGACAGGGGAAAGAGACCCAGTACTTC
- TRBJ1-1 - TRBV7-2 CASSQRGGTEAFF TGTGCCAGCAGCCAAAGGGGGGGCACTGAAGCTTTCTTT
TRBD1 TRBJ2-1 many TRBV29-1 CSAYTGTGIFNEQFF TGCAGCGCCTACACCGGGACAGGGATTTTTAATGAGCAGTTCTTC
- TRBJ2-7 - TRBV28 CASTRGYEQYF TGTGCCAGCACCAGGGGTTACGAGCAGTACTTC
- TRBJ2-7 - TRBV5-1 CASNPTASSYEQYF TGCGCCAGCAACCCGACAGCAAGCTCCTACGAGCAGTACTTC
- TRBJ1-1 - TRBV28 CASSPVTPGQGNTEAFF TGTGCCAGCAGTCCAGTTACTCCGGGACAAGGGAACACTGAAGCTTTCTTT
TRBD1 TRBJ2-2 - TRBV7-6 CASSSDRGELKTGELFF TGTGCCAGCAGCTCAGACAGGGGTGAATTGAAGACCGGGGAGCTGTTTTTT
TRBD1 TRBJ1-1 - TRBV7-2 CASSPPSTGVNTEAFF TGTGCCAGCAGCCCGCCGTCGACAGGGGTTAACACTGAAGCTTTCTTT
TRBD2 TRBJ2-5 - TRBV5-4 CASSPGLGETQYF TGTGCCAGCAGCCCGGGACTAGGGGAGACCCAGTACTTC
- TRBJ2-7 - TRBV30 CAWSQITQRDEQYF TGTGCCTGGAGCCAGATCACCCAACGAGATGAGCAGTACTTC
- TRBJ1-4 - TRBV15 CATRPGFKGEKLFF TGTGCCACCAGGCCAGGGTTTAAAGGTGAAAAACTGTTTTTT
- TRBJ2-3 - TRBV27 CASSLGWVGTQYF TGTGCCAGCAGTTTAGGTTGGGTCGGTACGCAGTATTTT
TRBD2 TRBJ2-3 - TRBV27 CASSLTSLADTQYF TGTGCCAGCAGTTTGACTAGCTTAGCAGATACGCAGTATTTT
- TRBJ1-4 - TRBV5-4 CASSLGGIGEKLFF TGTGCCAGCAGCTTGGGGGGAATCGGCGAAAAACTGTTTTTT
- TRBJ1-5 - TRBV30 CAWSRISNQPQHF TGTGCCTGGAGTCGGATCAGCAATCAGCCCCAGCATTTT
- TRBJ1-2 - TRBV2 CASSAAGINYGYTF TGTGCCAGCAGTGCAGCAGGGATTAACTATGGCTACACCTTC
TRBD1 TRBJ2-3 - TRBV10-3 CAISATGQGRGTDTQYF TGTGCCATCAGCGCGACCGGACAGGGCCGAGGGACAGATACGCAGTATTTT
- TRBJ2-1 - TRBV7-3 CASSLGSGNEQFF TGTGCCAGCAGCTTAGGGTCTGGTAATGAGCAGTTCTTC
- TRBJ1-1 many TRBV28 CASRAQGSTEAFF TGTGCCAGCAGGGCCCAGGGATCCACTGAAGCTTTCTTT
- TRBJ1-3 once TRBV10-3 CAIRDKPGNTIYF TGTGCCATCAGAGACAAACCTGGAAACACCATATATTTT
TRBD1 TRBJ2-5 - TRBV19 CASSRDREETQYF TGTGCCAGTAGTAGGGACAGGGAAGAGACCCAGTACTTC
- TRBJ2-3 few TRBV27 CASSPNGGTQYF TGTGCCAGCAGTCCTAACGGAGGTACGCAGTATTTT